The 21 T cell receptor beta chains reported below all come from one sample, sequenced in a study of PD-1 blockade in classical Hodgkin lymphoma. The method was immunoSEQ multiplex PCR; TCRdb's version includes in-frame clones alone and lacks a portion of them. The data hold tens of thousands of clones, with around four fifths observed a single time. Time point indicated: cycle 4 day 1 (C4D1), after 5 to 7 weeks of nivolumab. With no exception, relapse followed autologous stem cell transplantation in all patients, and brentuximab vedotin exposure varied. Specimen: peripheral blood mononuclear cells (PBMCs), collected before the fourth cycle of nivolumab. Receptor source: a human donor with classical Hodgkin lymphoma.

The gene calls are TRBV6-6 and TRBJ1-2, with 11 bases matching TRBD1. CDR3 length: 14 residues. The V gene end was trimmed by 5 bases and the J gene end by 7 bases; junction bases not matched to a gene: 6. Per the germline V gene, CDR1 is MNHNY and CDR2 is SVGAGI (reference sequence). The CDR3 protein is CASSGTGGSIGYTF. The DNA of the CDR3 is TGTGCCAGCAGTGGGACAGGGGGATCCATTGGCTACACCTTC.

This CDR3 is CASSLSAGRNYGYTF. In nucleotides, the CDR3 is TGTGCCAGCAGTTTAAGTGCGGGACGAAACTATGGCTACACCTTC. This chain joins TRBV27 and TRBJ1-2, with D possibly matching TRBD1 (5 bases). This CDR3 spans 15 amino acids. V was pared by 2 bases and J by 2 bases, with 12 bases between. Germline CDR1 MNHEY, CDR2 SMNVEV (reference sequence).

The rearrangement links TRBV19 to TRBJ2-7, with D uncertain. The V end lost 0 bases, the J end lost 4 bases, and 13 bases lay between the germline ends. The CDR3 has 15 residues. Looked up from germline, CDR1 is LNHDA and CDR2 is SQIVND (reference sequence). The CDR3 spells CASSIEDGMGYEQYF. Here the CDR3 DNA reads TGTGCCAGTAGTATAGAGGACGGAATGGGGTACGAGCAGTACTTC.

The gene calls are TRBV5-1 and TRBJ2-5; TRBD2 aligns across 14 bases. This CDR3 region has 16 residues. The junction had 5 bases not matched to a gene; V was cut back by 3 bases and J by 4 bases. Germline-derived CDR1 and CDR2 are SGHRS and YFSETQ. The CDR3 loop is CASSWTSGGSRETQYF. As DNA, the CDR3 is TGCGCCAGCAGCTGGACTAGCGGGGGGAGTCGAGAGACCCAGTACTTC.

This sequence joins TRBV2 and TRBJ2-3; D may be TRBD1 or TRBD2 (5 bases each). The V end lost 7 bases, the J end lost 2 bases, and 16 bases lay between the germline ends. Looked up from germline, CDR1 is SNHLY and CDR2 is FYNNEI. The CDR3 is made up of 15 amino acids. As DNA, the CDR3 is TGTGCCAGCACCCCCCAGGGAGTGGACACAGATACGCAGTATTTT. Translated: CASTPQGVDTDTQYF.

This rearrangement joins TRBV10-3 to TRBJ1-1; 8 bases match TRBD1. Germline values: CDR1 ENHRY, CDR2 SYGVKD. The CDR3 runs 15 residues. V shed 4 bases and J 1 base; nucleotides not matched to a gene: 5. The chain's CDR3 is CAISGWTGPNTEAFF. The CDR3 DNA sequence: TGTGCCATCAGTGGTTGGACAGGGCCGAACACTGAAGCTTTCTTT.

The CDR3 loop is CASSLADTQETQYF. The CDR3 DNA sequence: TGTGCCAGCAGCTTAGCGGACACCCAAGAGACCCAGTACTTC. The rearrangement joins TRBV7-9 to TRBJ2-5; perhaps TRBD1 as D (5 bases). V was shortened by 0 bases and J by 1 base, with 6 bases between the two germline ends. Germline V CDR1 and CDR2: SEHNR, FQNEAQ (reference sequence). The CDR3 is 14 amino acids.

The chain links TRBV13 to TRBJ1-3; unclear D gene. CDR3 size: 15 residues. V was trimmed by 5 bases and J by 2 bases, leaving 13 bases between them. Germline V CDR1 and CDR2: PRHDT, FYEKMQ (reference sequence). In DNA form, the CDR3 reads TGTGCCAGCAGCCAAAGACCCAACCCTGGAAACACCATATATTTT. Translation: CASSQRPNPGNTIYF.

The chain employs TRBV5-6 and TRBJ1-3; 8 bases match TRBD1. This CDR3 is 16 amino acids long. CDR1 and CDR2 (germline): SGHDT, YYEEEE. V trimming: 0 bases; J trimming: 8 bases; junction bases outside the gene matches: 10. In nucleotides, the CDR3 is TGTGCCAGCAGCTTGGGACAGGGGACGGGTATTGACACCATATATTTT. Its protein product is CASSLGQGTGIDTIYF.

V usage is TRBV27 and J usage is TRBJ2-3; maybe TRBD1 (5 bases). V was cut by 6 bases and J by 5 bases, with 12 bases left in between. CDR1 is MNHEY and CDR2 is SMNVEV in the germline V gene (reference sequence). This CDR3 spans 13 amino acids. The CDR3 region has the DNA TGTGCCAGCAGGGGCTCAGGGTTAGATACGCAGTATTTT. It encodes CASRGSGLDTQYF.

CDR3 loop: CASSLGGADEKLFF. CDR3 coding DNA: TGTGCCAGCAGTCTCGGGGGGGCGGATGAAAAACTGTTTTTT. V and J are TRBV7-8 and TRBJ1-4, with a possible D match to TRBD1 (6 bases). This CDR3 has 14 residues. Germline CDR1 SGHVS, CDR2 FQNEAQ. Trimming removed 6 bases at V and 6 bases at J, with 14 bases between.

This rearrangement joins TRBV10-3 to TRBJ2-5; 7 positions match TRBD1. The CDR3 spans 15 residues. CDR1 and CDR2 (germline): ENHRY, SYGVKD. V lost 1 base, J lost 3 bases, and 5 bases stayed unmatched. The CDR3 here is CAISELQGIKETQYF. CDR3 sequence (DNA): TGTGCCATCAGTGAGTTACAGGGGATTAAAGAGACCCAGTACTTC.

This clone was found once. The genes are TRBV6-4 and TRBJ2-7; D uncertain. The germline V gene has CDR1 MRHNA and CDR2 SNTAGT. The CDR3 runs 12 residues. V lost 4 bases and J lost 3, with 7 bases in between. CDR3 sequence reads: CASSGNSYEQYF. The DNA for the CDR3 is TGTGCCAGCAGTGGGAACAGCTACGAGCAGTACTTC.

This clone was detected once. The genes are TRBV6-5 and TRBJ2-1; D perhaps matches TRBD2 (6 bases). Trimming removed 6 bases at V and 5 bases at J, with 14 bases between. Per the germline V gene, CDR1 is MNHEY and CDR2 is SVGAGI. The CDR3 has 14 amino acids. The CDR3 is CASSRPGTDNEQFF. The CDR3 nucleotides are TGTGCCAGCAGCAGACCCGGGACTGACAATGAGCAGTTCTTC.

The chain carries TRBV7-9 and TRBJ2-1; D is unresolved. This CDR3 spans 13 amino acids. Trimming removed 5 bases at V and 13 bases at J, with 18 bases between. CDR1 SEHNR and CDR2 FQNEAQ come from the germline V gene (reference sequence). The CDR3 region is CASSDPPSALQFF. In DNA, the CDR3 is TGTGCCAGCAGCGACCCCCCGTCAGCCCTACAGTTCTTC.

The chain employs TRBV18 and TRBJ2-1, with D tentatively TRBD2 (5 bases). The CDR3 length is 13 residues. Trimming took 5 bases from V and 7 from J, leaving 12 bases between them. Per germline, CDR1 KGHSH and CDR2 LQKENI. CDR3 DNA: TGTGCCAGCTCAAGCGGCGGCGGGAATGAGCAGTTCTTC. It translates to CASSSGGGNEQFF.

V is TRBV6-6 and J is TRBJ1-1; D possibly corresponds to TRBD1 (6 bases). CDR1 MNHNY and CDR2 SVGAGI come from the germline V gene (reference sequence). CDR3 length equals 15 residues. V was cut by 5 bases and J by 0 bases, with 13 bases left in between. CDR3 sequence reads: CASSHGGALNTEAFF. The CDR3 DNA reads as TGTGCCAGCAGTCATGGGGGGGCCTTGAACACTGAAGCTTTCTTT.

The V gene is TRBV6-6, the J gene TRBJ2-7; 9 nucleotides align to TRBD1. Trimming removed 1 base from V and 3 bases from J; junction bases left unmatched: 1. Germline V lookup: CDR1 MNHNY, CDR2 SVGAGI (reference sequence). The CDR3 runs 14 residues. Written as DNA, the CDR3 is TGTGCCAGCAGTTACTTGGGACAGGGCTACGAGCAGTACTTC. This codes for CASSYLGQGYEQYF.

The chain combines TRBV28 with TRBJ2-7; 8 positions agree with TRBD2. The germline V gene has CDR1 MDHEN and CDR2 SYDVKM. J lost 7 bases, V lost 3 bases, and 5 bases had no gene match. The length of the CDR3 is 13 residues. This CDR3 is CASSFTEREEQYF. As DNA, the CDR3 is TGTGCCAGCAGTTTTACGGAGCGGGAGGAGCAGTACTTC. Variable domain in full (rest from reference TRBV28 and TRBJ2-7): DVKVTQSSRYLVKRTGEKVFLECVQDMDHENMFWYRQDPGLGLRLIYFSYDVKMKEKGDIPEGYSVSREKKERFSLILESASTNQTSMYLCASSFTEREEQYFGPGTRLTVT.

This sequence joins TRBV5-6 and TRBJ1-2; 7 bases are shared with TRBD1. Germline V gene lookup returns CDR1 SGHDT and CDR2 YYEEEE. J lost 4 bases, V lost 6 bases, and 12 bases had no gene match. This CDR3 has 15 residues. This chain's CDR3 is CASMLVPGGFYGYTF. DNA for the CDR3: TGTGCCAGCATGCTCGTCCCAGGGGGTTTCTATGGCTACACCTTC.

A word on this clone: Other DNA sequences in this specimen translate into the identical CDR3. This chain joins TRBV11-3 and TRBJ2-2; 11 bases are shared with TRBD1. The CDR3 contains 15 residues. V was clipped by 5 bases and J by 4 bases; unmatched bases: 3. Germline CDR1 is SGHNT and CDR2 is YENEEA. The CDR3 protein is CASSPGQGGTGELFF. The DNA of the CDR3 is TGTGCCAGCAGCCCGGGACAGGGGGGCACCGGGGAGCTGTTTTTT.